What follows describes a single T cell receptor (beta chain). As handled by the study authors: Amplification with reference gene primers provided the estimates of nucleated cell counts. The table came from immunoSEQ multiplex PCR; TCRdb's copy has only in-frame clones and leaves some out. V, J and clone size derive from that table, while D and trimming were established from the DNA sequence. This table holds 42,000 or so clones, over 75% found once. Germline-derived CDR1 and CDR2 are SGHAT and FQNNGV. V gave up 5 bases and J gave up 7 bases, with 18 bases separating them. This CDR3 contains 15 residues. The data were taken from a study of blood T cell repertoires in COVID-19. Study details: Samples representing acute and convalescent COVID-19 were sourced from the United States, Italy and Spain. Sample material is recorded as cDNA or gDNA derived from T cells, B-cell-depleted T cells, or PBMCs.

Sequenced: peripheral blood. This sequence was found in a man between 40 and 49 years old with active or convalescent COVID-19. V and J are TRBV11-2 and TRBJ2-1; D uncertain. CDR3 sequence reads: CASSLEPAVRNEQFF. CDR3 coding DNA: TGTGCCAGCAGCCTGGAGCCAGCAGTCCGGAATGAGCAGTTCTTC.